One and the same sample provided the 24 T cell receptor beta chains below, sequenced in a study of cytomegalovirus exposure and HLA in healthy donors. PCR primers comprised 60 Vbeta and 13 Jbeta primers. Sequencing was performed with immunoSEQ multiplex PCR; in TCRdb, only in-frame clones are kept and a portion is missing. The sample totals tens of thousands of clones. Sequences were obtained from PBMCs. The receptors here all came from a female donor in good health and CMV-seropositive.

J is TRBJ2-2 and V is TRBV28; possibly TRBD1 for D (5 bases). Looked up from germline, CDR1 is MDHEN and CDR2 is SYDVKM. V lost 6 bases and J lost 4, with 12 bases in between. This CDR3 contains 14 residues. CDR3 amino acids: CASRYRKSTGELFF. DNA for the CDR3: TGTGCCAGCAGGTACAGGAAAAGCACCGGGGAGCTGTTTTTT.

The chain has TRBV5-1 and TRBJ1-1; 9 bases align to TRBD1. Germline CDR1 SGHRS, CDR2 YFSETQ. V gave up 4 bases and J gave up 3 bases; unmatched junction bases: 4. There are 14 residues in the CDR3. Written as DNA, the CDR3 is TGCGCCAGCAGCCCGGGACAGGGTGACACTGAAGCTTTCTTT. Its translation is CASSPGQGDTEAFF.

This chain uses TRBV7-2 with TRBJ2-1; the match to TRBD2 covers 8 bases. In germline, CDR1 is SGHTA, CDR2 FQGNSA. CDR3 size: 15 residues. V was pared by 6 bases and J by 2 bases, with 6 bases of the junction left unmatched. The CDR3 region has the DNA TGTGCCAGCAGTCGCCCGGGGGGGGCCTACAATGAGCAGTTCTTC. Amino acid sequence: CASSRPGGAYNEQFF.

The V gene is TRBV14, the J gene TRBJ1-2, with D possibly matching TRBD1 (6 bases). Between the trimmed V and J ends, which lost 4 bases and 8 bases, there was a span of 17 bases. In germline, CDR1 is SGHDN, CDR2 FVKESK. This CDR3 has 14 residues. The CDR3 bases are TGTGCCAGCAGCCGCTCAGGGACACCGTGGGGCTACACCTTC. Translating it yields CASSRSGTPWGYTF.

The chain couples TRBV19 to TRBJ1-5; the D gene is possibly TRBD1 (6 bases). This CDR3 is 13 amino acids long. Looked up from germline, CDR1 is LNHDA and CDR2 is SQIVND (reference sequence). V shed 7 bases and J shed 2 bases, with 9 bases lying between them. This CDR3 is CASTSGGNQPQHF. The CDR3 DNA is TGTGCCAGTACATCAGGGGGCAATCAGCCCCAGCATTTT.

V is TRBV19 and J is TRBJ2-1; 10 positions agree with TRBD2. After removal of 3 bases from V and 4 bases from J, the junction contained 6 bases not matched to a gene. The CDR3 spans 16 residues. Germline CDR1 is LNHDA and CDR2 is SQIVND (reference sequence). This CDR3 is CASSIIAGGRYNEQFF. The DNA of the CDR3 is TGTGCCAGTAGTATTATAGCGGGGGGCCGGTACAATGAGCAGTTCTTC.

The gene calls are TRBV11-2 and TRBJ2-7, with TRBD2 as a possible D gene (5 bases). V was trimmed by 2 bases and J by 0 bases, leaving 8 bases between them. Per germline, CDR1 SGHAT and CDR2 FQNNGV. This CDR3 is built from 14 residues. CDR3 protein: CASSLTSPSYEQYF. The CDR3 DNA sequence: TGTGCCAGCAGCTTAACTAGTCCCTCCTACGAGCAGTACTTC. The full variable domain, rest sourced from reference TRBV11-2 and TRBJ2-7, is EAGVAQSPRYKIIEKRQSVAFWCNPISGHATLYWYQQILGQGPKLLIQFQNNGVVDDSQLPKDRFSAERLKGVDSTLKIQPAKLEDSAVYLCASSLTSPSYEQYFGPGTRLTVT.

This chain uses TRBV5-4 with TRBJ2-2; 9 bases match TRBD1. CDR3 length: 16 amino acids. V lost 2 bases to trimming and J lost 7 bases; unmatched junction nucleotides: 9. Per germline, CDR1 SGHNT and CDR2 YYREEE (reference sequence). CDR3 in DNA: TGTGCCAGCAGCTTCTCCGGGACAGGGACGAACGGGGAGCTGTTTTTT. Translated: CASSFSGTGTNGELFF.

V usage is TRBV19 and J usage is TRBJ2-7, with 7 bases lining up with TRBD2. The CDR3 extends over 15 amino acids. The junction had 10 bases not matched to a gene; V was cut back by 3 bases and J by 5 bases. Germline values: CDR1 LNHDA, CDR2 SQIVND (reference sequence). CDR3 in DNA: TGTGCCAGTAGTATTTGGGCGGGGGTTATGGACGAGCAGTACTTC. It codes for CASSIWAGVMDEQYF.

The CDR3 DNA follows: TGTGCCAGCAGCTTGGAGAACAGATACACTGAAGCTTTCTTT. Its protein product is CASSLENRYTEAFF. The rearrangement uses TRBV5-4 and TRBJ1-1; the D is unclear. In germline, CDR1 is SGHNT, CDR2 YYREEE (reference sequence). Trimming left V 0 bases short and J 3 bases short, with 9 bases between. The CDR3 sequence is 14 residues long.

V gene TRBV6-5 combines with J gene TRBJ2-5, with D perhaps matching TRBD1 (6 bases). The CDR3 loop spans 14 amino acids. The ends were cut back, 6 bases at V and 5 bases at J, with 16 bases in the middle. Germline V gives CDR1 MNHEY, CDR2 SVGAGI. The CDR3 nucleotides read TGTGCCAGCAGACGGGACAACGATGGGGAGACCCAGTACTTC. This sequence encodes CASRRDNDGETQYF.

With respect to this clone: At the DNA level, this CDR3 is encoded by other sequences in the same sample as well. The chain employs TRBV5-1 and TRBJ2-5; 9 nucleotides line up with TRBD2. Trimming removed 0 bases from V and 2 bases from J; junction bases left unmatched: 2. The CDR3 has 15 residues. CDR1 and CDR2 from the germline V gene are SGHRS and YFSETQ. CDR3 protein: CASSLGGGAQETQYF. Here the CDR3 DNA reads TGCGCCAGCAGCTTGGGCGGGGGGGCGCAAGAGACCCAGTACTTC.

This sequence joins TRBV9 and TRBJ2-5; 10 nucleotides align to TRBD2. CDR1 is SGDLS and CDR2 is YYNGEE in the germline V gene. The CDR3 loop spans 18 amino acids. The V segment lost 3 bases and the J segment 4 bases; nucleotides outside the gene matches: 15. CDR3 sequence: CASSGGMGLARGGETQYF. CDR3 nucleotides: TGTGCCAGCAGCGGGGGGATGGGACTAGCGAGGGGGGGAGAGACCCAGTACTTC.

V is TRBV6-1 and J is TRBJ2-7; 8 bases are a match to TRBD1. V shed 5 bases, J shed 2 bases, and the junction held 8 bases outside the gene matches. CDR3 length: 15 amino acids. Looked up from germline, CDR1 is MNHNS and CDR2 is SASEGT. The CDR3 nucleotides read TGTGCCAGCAGTTTTCCGGGACAGGCTACCTACGAGCAGTACTTC. Amino acids: CASSFPGQATYEQYF.

This chain uses TRBV11-2 with TRBJ2-1, with a weak D call TRBD1 (6 bases). V was shortened by 1 base and J by 8 bases, with 9 bases between the two germline ends. There are 13 residues in the CDR3. The germline V gene encodes CDR1 SGHAT and CDR2 FQNNGV. The CDR3 reads CASSLGQAYEQFF. CDR3 DNA sequence: TGTGCCAGCAGCTTAGGACAGGCCTATGAGCAGTTCTTC.

V is TRBV18 and J is TRBJ1-4; D might be TRBD1 (6 bases). Trimming took off 6 bases at V and 8 bases at J, with 22 bases between the two ends. CDR1 KGHSH and CDR2 LQKENI come from the germline V gene. The CDR3 loop spans 16 amino acids. In DNA form, the CDR3 reads TGTGCCAGCTCGCCCAACCTGGGCCAGGGGTTAGAAAAACTGTTTTTT. Amino acid sequence: CASSPNLGQGLEKLFF.

Concerning this clone: One end of the junction fails to match germline, which may point to a read error. The chain employs TRBV6-1 and TRBJ1-2; 10 bases are a match to TRBD1. This CDR3 is 13 amino acids long. The V gene's germline CDR1 is MNHNS and CDR2 SASEGT. The CDR3 protein is CASREGTGVGYTF. The CDR3 nucleotides are TGTGCCAGCAGGGAAGGGACAGGGGTTGGCTACACCTTC.

The chain is built from TRBV11-3 and TRBJ1-4; TRBD1 might be the D (6 bases). The CDR3 is 16 residues long. V lost 5 bases and J lost 2, with 15 bases in between. The germline V gene encodes CDR1 SGHNT and CDR2 YENEEA. CDR3 bases: TGTGCCAGCAGCCCAGGCCGGGGGGGCACTAATGAAAAACTGTTTTTT. Amino acid sequence: CASSPGRGGTNEKLFF.

Remarks on this clone: No conserved phenylalanine or tryptophan is present at the end of the CDR3, so a read error is the likely explanation. No DNA is shown, since the ends of the CDR3 on it are uncertain; the CDR3 is the one TCRdb lists. CDR3 region: CASRRDRES. This chain uses TRBV10-1 with TRBJ1-2; TRBD1, the table's D call, lacks a check against the DNA. The germline CDR1 and CDR2 sequences are WNHNN and SYGVQD (reference sequence). With termini counted, the CDR3 has 9 amino acids.

The chain joins TRBV9 to TRBJ2-1; 7 bases align to TRBD2. CDR1 and CDR2 (germline): SGDLS, YYNGEE. The ends lost 3 bases at V and 0 bases at J; junction bases unmatched: 9. There are 17 residues in the CDR3. CDR3 bases: TGTGCCAGCAGCGCGATAGCGGGCTCGAGCTCCTACAATGAGCAGTTCTTC. Protein sequence: CASSAIAGSSSYNEQFF.

The V call is TRBV4-1, the J call TRBJ2-3; a weak D match, TRBD2 (5 bases). Trimming removed 0 bases at V and 2 bases at J, with 9 bases between. Germline V CDR1 and CDR2: MGHRA, YSYEKL. This CDR3 has 15 amino acids. CDR3 bases: TGCGCCAGCAGCCAAGATAATAGCGACACAGATACGCAGTATTTT. Its translation is CASSQDNSDTDTQYF.

For the CDR3, the DNA is TGTGCCATCAGTGACACCACAGGGAACTACGAGCAGTACTTC. This encodes CAISDTTGNYEQYF. V and J are TRBV10-3 and TRBJ2-7; TRBD1 might be the D (6 bases). Per germline, CDR1 ENHRY and CDR2 SYGVKD. The CDR3 has 14 amino acids. Trimming removed 3 bases at V and 3 bases at J, with 12 bases between.

V and J are TRBV18 and TRBJ1-1; no clear D. V lost 2 bases and J 1 base, leaving 5 bases between the germline ends. Germline values: CDR1 KGHSH, CDR2 LQKENI. This CDR3 region has 13 residues. CDR3 DNA sequence: TGTGCCAGCTCACCAGCGGGGAACACTGAAGCTTTCTTT. Amino acids: CASSPAGNTEAFF.

To note about this clone: Within the sample, other DNA sequences also encode this same CDR3. The rearrangement links TRBV25-1 to TRBJ1-2; unclear D gene. CDR1 MGHDK and CDR2 SYGVNS come from the germline V gene. CDR3 length: 14 amino acids. The V end was cut by 3 bases, the J end by 4 bases, with 12 bases between. CDR3 sequence (DNA): TGTGCCAGCAGTGATACCAGAGCGCGCTATGGCTACACCTTC. The encoded protein is CASSDTRARYGYTF.